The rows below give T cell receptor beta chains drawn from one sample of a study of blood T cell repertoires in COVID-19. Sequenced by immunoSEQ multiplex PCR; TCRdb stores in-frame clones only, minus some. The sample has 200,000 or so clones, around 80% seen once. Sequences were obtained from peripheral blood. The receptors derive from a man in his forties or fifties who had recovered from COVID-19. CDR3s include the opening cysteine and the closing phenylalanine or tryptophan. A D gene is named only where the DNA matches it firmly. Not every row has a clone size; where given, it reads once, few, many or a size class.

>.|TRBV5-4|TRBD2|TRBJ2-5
TGTGCCAGCAGCTTGGACGGGGTGACGGGAGGGCCCCAAGGGACCCAGTACTTC
CASSLDGVTGGPQGTQYF
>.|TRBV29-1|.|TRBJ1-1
TGCAGCGTTCAAGCAGCTGAAGCTTTCTTT
CSVQAAEAFF
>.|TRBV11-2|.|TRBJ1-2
TGTGCCAGCAGCTTAGGCAGGGCTGTCTACACCTTC
CASSLGRAVYTF
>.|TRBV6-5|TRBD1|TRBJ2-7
TGTGCCAGCAGTTACTCGCTGGACAGGGTCTACGAGCAGTACTTC
CASSYSLDRVYEQYF
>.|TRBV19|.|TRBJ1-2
TGTGCCAGTAGTATACAGACAAACTATGGCTACACCTTC
CASSIQTNYGYTF
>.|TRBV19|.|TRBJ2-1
TGTGCCAGTGAAGGCGGGACGAGCTCCTACAATGAGCAGTTCTTC
CASEGGTSSYNEQFF
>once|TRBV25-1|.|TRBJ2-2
TGTGCCAGCAGTGAGCTAATCGACACCGGGGAGCTGTTTTTT
CASSELIDTGELFF
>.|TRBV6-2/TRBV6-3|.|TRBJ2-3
TGTGCCAGCAGTTTAGGCGGGGAGGCCACAGATACGCAGTATTTT
CASSLGGEATDTQYF
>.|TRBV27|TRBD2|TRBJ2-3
TGTGCCAGCAGTTATAGCGGGAGACGCTCAGATACGCAGTATTTT
CASSYSGRRSDTQYF
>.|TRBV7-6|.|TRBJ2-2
TGTGCCAGCAGCTCCTACAGGGTCCGAGACGGGGAGCTGTTTTTT
CASSSYRVRDGELFF
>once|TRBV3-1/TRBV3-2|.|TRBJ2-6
TGTGCCAGCAGCCAAGATCGGGAAAATGGCAAAACCTCTGGGGCCAACGTCCTGACTTTC
CASSQDRENGKTSGANVLTF
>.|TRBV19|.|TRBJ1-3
TGTGCCAGTATGAGACAGCTCTCTGGAAACACCATATATTTT
CASMRQLSGNTIYF
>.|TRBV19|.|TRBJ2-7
TGTGCCAGTAGTATAGCCTCCTCCTACGAGCAGTACTTC
CASSIASSYEQYF
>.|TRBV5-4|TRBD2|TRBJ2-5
TGTGCCAGCAGCTTTTCGGGAGGGGGGGAGACCCAGTACTTC
CASSFSGGGETQYF
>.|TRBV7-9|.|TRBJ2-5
TGTGCCAGCAGCTTAGCGTTAGAGCGGAGCCAAGAGACCCAGTACTTC
CASSLALERSQETQYF
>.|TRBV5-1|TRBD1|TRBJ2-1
TGCGCCAGCAGCTCTCAGGGGGCGGAAGCCTACAATGAGCAGTTCTTC
CASSSQGAEAYNEQFF
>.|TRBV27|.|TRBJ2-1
TGTGCCAGCAGTCCTCTACCCTCCTACAATGAGCAGTTCTTC
CASSPLPSYNEQFF
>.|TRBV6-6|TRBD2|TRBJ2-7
TGTGCCACCTCCCCTCTGGGGGGGGTCTCGAGTGAGCAGTACTTC
CATSPLGGVSSEQYF
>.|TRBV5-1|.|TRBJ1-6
TGCGCCAGCAGCGCGCAGGTTAAGAATAATTCACCCCTCCACTTT
CASSAQVKNNSPLHF
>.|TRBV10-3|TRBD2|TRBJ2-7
TGTGCCGCGTCGCCGCCAGCGGGAGTCGAGCAGTACTTC
CAASPPAGVEQYF
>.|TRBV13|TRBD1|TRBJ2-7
TGTGCCAGCAGCTTAGGCCCGGGACAGGGCTACGAGCAGTACTTC
CASSLGPGQGYEQYF
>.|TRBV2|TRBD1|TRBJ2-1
TGTGCCAGCAAAGGGGACAGGGGCTACAATGAGCAGTTCTTC
CASKGDRGYNEQFF
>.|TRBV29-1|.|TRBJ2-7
TGCAGCGTTGTGGGACCGGGAGAAGTCTACGAGCAGTACTTC
CSVVGPGEVYEQYF
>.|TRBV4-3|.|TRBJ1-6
TGCGCCAGCAGCCAATACAGGGCAAGCTCCTATAATTCACCCCTCCACTTT
CASSQYRASSYNSPLHF
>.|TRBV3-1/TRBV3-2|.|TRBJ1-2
TGTGCCAGCAGCCAAGGAGGAAACTATGGCTACACCTTC
CASSQGGNYGYTF
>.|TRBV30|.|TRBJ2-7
TGTGCCTGGAGTGTATCGTCAGGGGGACTTCTGATCTTC
CAWSVSSGGLLIF
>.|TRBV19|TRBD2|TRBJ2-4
TGTGCCAGTACCGACATGACAACTAGCGGAAGACGAAACATTCAGTACTTC
CASTDMTTSGRRNIQYF
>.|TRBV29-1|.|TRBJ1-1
TGCAGCGTTGATGGAGGGCGGGGAACTGAAGCTTTCTTT
CSVDGGRGTEAFF
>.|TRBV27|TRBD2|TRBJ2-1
TGTGCCAGCGCCGAGCGGGGGGGGCAGGATGAGCAGTTCTTC
CASAERGGQDEQFF